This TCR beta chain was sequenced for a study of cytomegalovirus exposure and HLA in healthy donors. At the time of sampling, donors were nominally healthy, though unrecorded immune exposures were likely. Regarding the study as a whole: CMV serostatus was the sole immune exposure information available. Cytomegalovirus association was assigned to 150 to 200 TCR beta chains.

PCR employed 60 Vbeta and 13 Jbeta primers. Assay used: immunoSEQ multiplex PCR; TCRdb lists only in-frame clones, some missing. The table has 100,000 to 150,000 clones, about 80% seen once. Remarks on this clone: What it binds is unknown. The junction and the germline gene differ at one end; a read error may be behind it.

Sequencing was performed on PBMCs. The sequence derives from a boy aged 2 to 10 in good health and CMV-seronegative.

The CDR3 is CASSSRDTFLPSYEQYF. DNA for the CDR3: TGTGCTAGCAGCTCCCGGGACACTTTCCTACCCTCCTACGAGCAGTACTTC. The chain joins TRBV7-7 to TRBJ2-7; D might be TRBD1 (6 bases). Germline CDR1 and CDR2: SSHAT and FNYEAQ (reference sequence). CDR3 length: 17 amino acids.